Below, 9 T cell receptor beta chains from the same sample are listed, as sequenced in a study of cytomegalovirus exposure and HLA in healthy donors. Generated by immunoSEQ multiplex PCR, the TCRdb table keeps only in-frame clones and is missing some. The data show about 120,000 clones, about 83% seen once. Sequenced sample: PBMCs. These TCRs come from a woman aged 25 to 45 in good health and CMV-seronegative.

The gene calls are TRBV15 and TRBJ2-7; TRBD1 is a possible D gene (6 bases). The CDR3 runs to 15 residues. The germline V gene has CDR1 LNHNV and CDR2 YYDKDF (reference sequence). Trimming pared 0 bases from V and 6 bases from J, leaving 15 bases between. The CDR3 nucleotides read TGTGCCACCAGCAGAGAGACGCCAGGGGTTGGCGAGCAGTACTTC. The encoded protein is CATSRETPGVGEQYF.

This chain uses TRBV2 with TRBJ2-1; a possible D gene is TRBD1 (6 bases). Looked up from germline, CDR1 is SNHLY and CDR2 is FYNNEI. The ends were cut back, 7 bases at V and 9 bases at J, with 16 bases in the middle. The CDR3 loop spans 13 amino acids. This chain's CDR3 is CASTEWTVGEQFF. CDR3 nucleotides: TGTGCCAGCACCGAATGGACAGTGGGTGAGCAGTTCTTC.

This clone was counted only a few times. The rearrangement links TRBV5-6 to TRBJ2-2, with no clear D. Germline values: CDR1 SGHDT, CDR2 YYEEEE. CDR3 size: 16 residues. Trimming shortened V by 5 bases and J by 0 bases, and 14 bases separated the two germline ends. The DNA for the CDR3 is TGTGCCAGCAGTACGACATTTGGGCCGAACACCGGGGAGCTGTTTTTT. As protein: CASSTTFGPNTGELFF.

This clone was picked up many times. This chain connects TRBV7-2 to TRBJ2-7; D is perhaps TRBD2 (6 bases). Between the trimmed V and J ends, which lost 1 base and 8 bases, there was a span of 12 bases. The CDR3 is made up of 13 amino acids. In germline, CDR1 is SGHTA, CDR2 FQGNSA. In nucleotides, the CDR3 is TGTGCCAGCAGCTTAGTACGCGGGGAGAAGCAGTACTTC. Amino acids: CASSLVRGEKQYF.

This CDR3 reads CSTRQGPNAGQYF. CDR3 bases: TGCAGCACCCGACAGGGGCCCAACGCCGGCCAGTACTTC. The J gene is TRBJ2-5, the V gene TRBV29-1, with TRBD1 matching 8 bases. CDR3 length: 13 residues. The germline gives CDR1 SQVTM, CDR2 ANQGSEA. Trimming at V came to 8 bases and at J to 10 bases, leaving 15 bases not matched to a gene.

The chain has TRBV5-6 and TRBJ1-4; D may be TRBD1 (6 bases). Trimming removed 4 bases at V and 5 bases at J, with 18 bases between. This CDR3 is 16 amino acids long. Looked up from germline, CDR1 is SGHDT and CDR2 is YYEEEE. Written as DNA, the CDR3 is TGTGCCAGCAGCCGCGTCGTGGGGGCGACGAATGAAAAACTGTTTTTT. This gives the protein CASSRVVGATNEKLFF.

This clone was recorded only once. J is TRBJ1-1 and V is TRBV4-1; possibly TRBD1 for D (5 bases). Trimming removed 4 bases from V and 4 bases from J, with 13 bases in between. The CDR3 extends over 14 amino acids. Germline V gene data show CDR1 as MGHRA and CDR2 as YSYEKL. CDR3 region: CASSLGGGGTEAFF. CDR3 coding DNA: TGCGCCAGCAGCCTTGGCGGGGGAGGCACTGAAGCTTTCTTT.

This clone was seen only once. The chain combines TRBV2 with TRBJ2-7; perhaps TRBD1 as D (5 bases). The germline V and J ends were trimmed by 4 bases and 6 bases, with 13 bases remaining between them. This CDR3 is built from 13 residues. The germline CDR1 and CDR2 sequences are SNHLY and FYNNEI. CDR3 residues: CASSGGPGGEQYF. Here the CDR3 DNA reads TGTGCCAGCAGTGGGGGCCCTGGTGGCGAGCAGTACTTC.

Here the CDR3 DNA reads TGTGCCAGCAGCTCTACAGGGGTCTACGAGCAGTACTTC. Its protein product is CASSSTGVYEQYF. The chain is built from TRBV7-9 and TRBJ2-7; TRBD1 aligns across 7 bases. V lost 4 bases to trimming and J lost 3 bases; unmatched junction nucleotides: 3. The CDR3 runs 13 residues. Germline assignment: CDR1 SEHNR and CDR2 FQNEAQ (reference sequence).